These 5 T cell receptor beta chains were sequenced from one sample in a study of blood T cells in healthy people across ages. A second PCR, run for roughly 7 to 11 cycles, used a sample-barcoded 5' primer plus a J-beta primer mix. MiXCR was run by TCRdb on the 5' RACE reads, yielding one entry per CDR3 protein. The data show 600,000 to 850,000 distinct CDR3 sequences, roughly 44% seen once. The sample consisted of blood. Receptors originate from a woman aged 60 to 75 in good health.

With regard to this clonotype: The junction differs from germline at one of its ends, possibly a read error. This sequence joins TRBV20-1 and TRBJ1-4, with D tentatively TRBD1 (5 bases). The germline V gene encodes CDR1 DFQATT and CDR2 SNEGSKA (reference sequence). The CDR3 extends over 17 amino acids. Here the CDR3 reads CSASGGRGGETNEELFF. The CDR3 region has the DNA TGCAGTGCTAGCGGCGGCCGGGGGGGTGAGACTAATGAAGAACTGTTTTTT.

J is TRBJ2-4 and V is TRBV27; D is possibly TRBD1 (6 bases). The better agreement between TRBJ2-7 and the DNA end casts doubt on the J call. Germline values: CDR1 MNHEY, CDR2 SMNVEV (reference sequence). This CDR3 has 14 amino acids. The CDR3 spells CASRAGTKGYEQYF. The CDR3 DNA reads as TGTGCCAGCAGAGCCGGGACAAAAGGCTACGAGCAGTACTTC.

CDR3 DNA: TGTGCCAGCTCACGCGGGACTAGCGGGAGCGGCACAGATACGCAGTATTTT. This encodes CASSRGTSGSGTDTQYF. The rearrangement joins TRBV18 to TRBJ2-3; 14 bases fit TRBD2. The germline V gene encodes CDR1 KGHSH and CDR2 LQKENI. The CDR3 length is 17 residues. With 4 bases clipped from V and 1 base from J, the junction kept 4 bases outside the gene matches. The entire variable domain, with the rest obtained from reference TRBV18 and TRBJ2-3, is as follows: NAGVMQNPRHLVRRRGQEARLRCSPMKGHSHVYWYRQLPEEGLKFMVYLQKENIIDESGMPKERFSAEFPKEGPSILRIQQVVRGDSAAYFCASSRGTSGSGTDTQYFGPGTRLTVL.

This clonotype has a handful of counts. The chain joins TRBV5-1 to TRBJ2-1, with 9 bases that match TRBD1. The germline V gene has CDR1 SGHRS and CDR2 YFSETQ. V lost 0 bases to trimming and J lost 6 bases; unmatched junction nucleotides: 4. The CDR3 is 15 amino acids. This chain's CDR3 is CASSLGTGESNEQFF. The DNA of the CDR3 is TGCGCCAGCAGCTTGGGGACAGGGGAGAGCAATGAGCAGTTCTTC.

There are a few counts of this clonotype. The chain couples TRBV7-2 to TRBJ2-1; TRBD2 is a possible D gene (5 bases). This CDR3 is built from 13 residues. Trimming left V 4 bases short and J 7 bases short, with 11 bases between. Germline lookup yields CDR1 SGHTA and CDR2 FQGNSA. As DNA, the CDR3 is TGTGCCAGCAGCTGGGCGGGCGGGAATGAGCAGTTCTTC. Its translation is CASSWAGGNEQFF.